The 31 T cell receptor beta chains below come from one sample, sequenced in a study of graft-versus-host responses after intestinal transplantation. These TCRs are of unknown antigen specificity. The protocol was immunoSEQ multiplex PCR, while the TCRdb copy is restricted to in-frame clones and leaves out a portion. The profile covers about 85,000 clones, with more than 85% appearing a single time and 7.6% taken by the ten largest. The source was unstimulated CD8+ T cells sorted from spleen or lymph node cells, collected before transplant. The source of these receptors is a human donor who was the organ donor for an intestinal transplant.

The rearrangement joins TRBV5-3 to TRBJ1-6; no firm D call. TRBV5-3 is labeled an ORF, and its function is uncertain. The CDR3 sequence is 16 residues long. Trimming took off 4 bases at V and 5 bases at J, with 16 bases between the two ends. The chain's CDR3 is CARSDDSRAHNSPLHF. Here the CDR3 DNA reads TGTGCCAGAAGCGACGACTCTAGGGCCCATAATTCACCCCTCCACTTT.

The rearrangement joins TRBV4-1 to TRBJ1-6; 8 bases agree with TRBD1. There are 16 residues in the CDR3. Trimming removed 0 bases from V and 5 bases from J; junction bases left unmatched: 3. Germline CDR1 reads MGHRA; CDR2 reads YSYEKL. The CDR3 nucleotides read TGCGCCAGCAGCCAAGATGCACAGGGGGATAATTCACCCCTCCACTTT. This codes for CASSQDAQGDNSPLHF.

The genes are TRBV27 and TRBJ2-5; TRBD2 is a possible D gene (5 bases). This CDR3 spans 14 amino acids. CDR1 MNHEY and CDR2 SMNVEV come from the germline V gene (reference sequence). The V gene lost 4 bases and the J gene lost 3 bases, with 12 bases spanning the gap. CDR3 DNA: TGTGCCAGCAGTTCGGGGTGGGGAAAAGAGACCCAGTACTTC. This codes for CASSSGWGKETQYF.

This chain links TRBV15 with TRBJ2-7; tentative D call: TRBD1 (6 bases). The CDR3 length is 15 residues. The V and J ends lost 1 base and 2 bases respectively, with 12 bases between them. CDR1 and CDR2 (germline): LNHNV, YYDKDF (reference sequence). CDR3 protein: CATSRVEGEAYEQYF. The CDR3 DNA is TGTGCCACCAGCAGAGTCGAGGGGGAAGCCTACGAGCAGTACTTC. Based on the CDR3 plus reference TRBV15 and TRBJ2-7, the full variable domain is DAMVIQNPRYQVTQFGKPVTLSCSQTLNHNVMYWYQQKSSQAPKLLFHYYDKDFNNEADTPDNFQSRRPNTSFCFLDIRSPGLGDTAMYLCATSRVEGEAYEQYFGPGTRLTVT.

The chain combines TRBV6-1 with TRBJ2-2, with 10 bases lining up with TRBD2. The V and J ends lost 1 base and 3 bases, in that order; junction bases with no gene match: 11. This CDR3 contains 19 residues. Germline CDR1 MNHNS, CDR2 SASEGT. In DNA form, the CDR3 reads TGTGCCAGCAGTGAAGGTTTACCGACGACTAGCGGGTACACCGGGGAGCTGTTTTTT. Its protein is CASSEGLPTTSGYTGELFF.

The chain recombines TRBV11-2 with TRBJ2-2; 7 bases are shared with TRBD2. The germline V gene has CDR1 SGHAT and CDR2 FQNNGV. With V trimmed by 4 bases and J by 4 bases, 0 bases remained unmatched. This CDR3 has 13 residues. CDR3 bases: TGTGCCAGCAGCTGGGGGGGCACCGGGGAGCTGTTTTTT. It translates to CASSWGGTGELFF.

The rearrangement joins TRBV27 to TRBJ2-7; either TRBD1 or TRBD2 may supply D (7 bases each). The CDR3 totals 15 residues. Germline CDR1 MNHEY, CDR2 SMNVEV (reference sequence). The V gene lost 2 bases and the J gene lost 4 bases, with 15 bases spanning the gap. The CDR3 is CASSLQGGGVYEQYF. Written as DNA, the CDR3 is TGTGCCAGCAGTTTACAGGGGGGAGGGGTTTACGAGCAGTACTTC.

This clone has a single count. The chain has TRBV27 and TRBJ2-1; 7 bases are a match to TRBD1. CDR1 and CDR2 (germline): MNHEY, SMNVEV (reference sequence). The CDR3 has 13 amino acids. The trim removed 6 bases at V and 5 bases at J, leaving 4 bases unmatched. CDR3 amino acids: CASSFRGNNEQFF. CDR3 nucleotides: TGTGCCAGCAGCTTCAGGGGGAACAATGAGCAGTTCTTC.

The chain employs TRBV7-2 and TRBJ2-3; tentatively, D is TRBD2 (7 bases). Trimming cost V 3 bases and J 5 bases, with 15 bases left between them. CDR3 length: 15 residues. Germline CDR1 and CDR2: SGHTA and FQGNSA. DNA of the CDR3: TGTGCCAGCAGCTTTTGGGGGGGCGGCGAAGATACGCAGTATTTT. Translated, it gives CASSFWGGGEDTQYF.

This clone was observed a single time. The V gene is TRBV4-1, the J gene TRBJ2-7, with D possibly TRBD1 on 5 matching bases. This CDR3 contains 15 residues. CDR1 is MGHRA, CDR2 YSYEKL, per germline. V was cut by 0 bases and J by 5 bases, with 14 bases left in between. DNA of the CDR3: TGCGCCAGCAGCCAAGATACACAAGGGGTCGACGAGCAGTACTTC. It yields the protein CASSQDTQGVDEQYF.

The V gene is TRBV4-1, the J gene TRBJ2-7; TRBD1 might be the D (6 bases). The V end lost 2 bases, the J end lost 5 bases, and 16 bases lay between the germline ends. This CDR3 region has 15 residues. Germline V lookup: CDR1 MGHRA, CDR2 YSYEKL. Written as DNA, the CDR3 is TGCGCCAGCAGCCAAATACCCCCGGGACATCACGAGCAGTACTTC. This gives the protein CASSQIPPGHHEQYF.

This clone has just one count. The chain has TRBV5-5 and TRBJ2-1; 9 bases fit TRBD1. Germline loops: CDR1 SGHKS, CDR2 YYEKEE (reference sequence). The CDR3 consists of 17 residues. Losses at the gene ends were 4 bases for V and 0 bases for J; bases not matched to a gene: 8. For the CDR3, the DNA is TGTGCCAGCAGCCGTCCCGGGACAGGGAGCTCCTACAATGAGCAGTTCTTC. It yields the protein CASSRPGTGSSYNEQFF.

J is TRBJ1-2 and V is TRBV6-5; the D gene is possibly TRBD1 (5 bases). V was cut by 5 bases and J by 7 bases, with 14 bases left in between. This CDR3 is 13 amino acids long. Looked up from germline, CDR1 is MNHEY and CDR2 is SVGAGI. DNA for the CDR3: TGTGCCAGCAGTGGTCAGGGAGAGGGTGGCTACACCTTC. It yields the protein CASSGQGEGGYTF.

The rearrangement uses TRBV2 and TRBJ2-5; no clear D gene. Per germline, CDR1 SNHLY and CDR2 FYNNEI. With 3 bases removed from V and 3 bases from J, the gap between germline ends came to 11 bases. This CDR3 is 14 amino acids long. For the CDR3, the DNA is TGTGCCAGCAGTGATAAAGGGAACAAAGAGACCCAGTACTTC. It yields the protein CASSDKGNKETQYF.

As to this clone: Additional DNA sequences in this sample encode the identical CDR3. The gene calls are TRBV7-9 and TRBJ2-3, with TRBD2 as a possible D gene (6 bases). The V and J ends lost 0 bases and 2 bases respectively, with 15 bases between them. This CDR3 region has 17 residues. Germline V gives CDR1 SEHNR, CDR2 FQNEAQ (reference sequence). CDR3 amino acids: CASSLAAAGGITDTQYF. The CDR3, as DNA: TGTGCCAGCAGCTTAGCCGCCGCTGGGGGGATCACAGATACGCAGTATTTT.

This chain uses TRBV19 with TRBJ2-2; D possibly corresponds to TRBD2 (6 bases). CDR1 is LNHDA, CDR2 SQIVND, per germline (reference sequence). With 11 bases removed from V and 3 bases from J, the gap between germline ends came to 16 bases. CDR3 length: 14 residues. CDR3 bases: TGTGCCCTCAGGGCCAGGGAGGACACCGGGGAGCTGTTTTTT. This codes for CALRAREDTGELFF.

V gene TRBV5-1 combines with J gene TRBJ2-7; 9 nucleotides align to TRBD2. Germline-derived CDR1 and CDR2 are SGHRS and YFSETQ. Trimming removed 7 bases from V and 3 bases from J; junction bases left unmatched: 5. This CDR3 has 13 amino acids. The CDR3 coding sequence is TGCGCCAGCCAACTAGCGGGCGACTACGAGCAGTACTTC. It yields the protein CASQLAGDYEQYF.

V gene TRBV9 combines with J gene TRBJ1-1; D is possibly TRBD1 (5 bases). The CDR3 extends over 14 amino acids. Germline V CDR1 and CDR2: SGDLS, YYNGEE. The V and J ends lost 0 bases and 2 bases respectively, with 8 bases between them. The CDR3 sequence is CASSVVRGNTEAFF. DNA for the CDR3: TGTGCCAGCAGCGTAGTTCGGGGCAACACTGAAGCTTTCTTT.

This clone was counted a single time. This chain uses TRBV27 with TRBJ2-3; 7 bases are a match to TRBD1. Per the germline V gene, CDR1 is MNHEY and CDR2 is SMNVEV (reference sequence). CDR3 size: 15 residues. The J segment lost 2 bases and the V segment lost 6 bases, leaving 8 bases of the junction unmatched. The CDR3 reads CASSRGQVLTDTQYF. Here the CDR3 DNA reads TGTGCCAGCAGCCGCGGACAGGTCCTCACAGATACGCAGTATTTT.

The V and J genes are TRBV5-4 and TRBJ2-5; D may be TRBD1 (7 bases). This CDR3 is 14 amino acids long. CDR1 is SGHNT and CDR2 is YYREEE in the germline V gene (reference sequence). The V and J ends lost 3 bases and 4 bases respectively, with 13 bases between them. CDR3 bases: TGTGCCAGCAGCTCGGAGGGGGCGGGAGAGACCCAGTACTTC. It translates to CASSSEGAGETQYF.

The J gene is TRBJ1-1, the V gene TRBV19; no clear D gene. From germline, CDR1 is LNHDA and CDR2 SQIVND (reference sequence). V was cut by 3 bases and J by 7 bases, with 9 bases left in between. The CDR3 contains 12 residues. CDR3: CASSMGALEAFF. In nucleotides, the CDR3 is TGTGCCAGTAGTATGGGAGCTCTTGAAGCTTTCTTT.

The V call is TRBV7-2, the J call TRBJ2-1; a weak D match, TRBD2 (7 bases). V lost 4 bases, J lost 9 bases, and 16 bases lay in between. This CDR3 region has 14 residues. Germline loops: CDR1 SGHTA, CDR2 FQGNSA. The chain's CDR3 is CASSSSNGGLEQFF. The CDR3 DNA reads TGTGCCAGCAGCTCCTCTAACGGGGGGCTTGAGCAGTTCTTC.

This chain joins TRBV7-9 and TRBJ2-7; TRBD2 matches 8 bases. V was clipped by 2 bases and J by 1 base; unmatched bases: 13. Germline values: CDR1 SEHNR, CDR2 FQNEAQ (reference sequence). The CDR3 consists of 18 residues. The CDR3 DNA reads TGTGCCAGCAGCTTAAGCCTCAGCGGGAGAGTATGGTCCTACGAGCAGTACTTC. Translating it yields CASSLSLSGRVWSYEQYF.

The V gene is TRBV14, the J gene TRBJ1-1, with no clear D. The CDR3 totals 12 residues. V lost 3 bases to trimming and J lost 6 bases, with 8 bases between them. Germline CDR1 reads SGHDN; CDR2 reads FVKESK. CDR3: CASSQFWPEAFF. In DNA form, the CDR3 reads TGTGCCAGCAGCCAGTTTTGGCCTGAAGCTTTCTTT.

The rearrangement joins TRBV29-1 to TRBJ2-7, with D unresolved. Trimming cost V 7 bases and J 2 bases, with 15 bases left between them. The CDR3 has 13 residues. From germline, CDR1 is SQVTM and CDR2 ANQGSEA. CDR3 loop: CSARTGSTYEQYF. In DNA form, the CDR3 reads TGCAGCGCCCGAACCGGGTCAACCTACGAGCAGTACTTC.

This chain joins TRBV27 and TRBJ2-7; 9 positions match TRBD2. With V trimmed by 2 bases and J by 3 bases, 2 bases remained unmatched. Germline CDR1 MNHEY, CDR2 SMNVEV (reference sequence). The CDR3 sequence is 14 residues long. For the CDR3, the DNA is TGTGCCAGCAGTTTAGCGGGAGGGCACTACGAGCAGTACTTC. This translates into CASSLAGGHYEQYF.

This rearrangement joins TRBV5-6 to TRBJ1-1; tentative D call: TRBD1 (5 bases). This CDR3 comprises 13 residues. CDR1 is SGHDT and CDR2 is YYEEEE in the germline V gene. Between the trimmed V and J ends, which lost 1 base and 4 bases, there was a span of 8 bases. CDR3 nucleotides: TGTGCCAGCAGCTTGTGGGGGGGCACTGAAGCTTTCTTT. This translates into CASSLWGGTEAFF.

The chain uses TRBV5-1 and TRBJ2-7, with TRBD1 matching 9 bases. V lost 4 bases, J lost 4 bases, and 12 bases stayed unmatched. The CDR3 spans 16 residues. Germline loops: CDR1 SGHRS, CDR2 YFSETQ. The CDR3 loop is CASSLHTGGAFYEQYF. DNA for the CDR3: TGCGCCAGCAGCCTGCACACAGGGGGCGCGTTTTACGAGCAGTACTTC.

The chain combines TRBV11-2 with TRBJ2-5; a possible D gene is TRBD1 (7 bases). The J call is doubtful: the DNA matches TRBJ2-7 better. This CDR3 region has 15 residues. Germline V gene data show CDR1 as SGHAT and CDR2 as FQNNGV. CDR3 DNA sequence: TGTGCCAGCAGCTTAGACGGAGGGGGCATGAACGAGCAGTACTTC. It is translated as CASSLDGGGMNEQYF.

The chain recombines TRBV10-3 with TRBJ2-3, with 8 positions matching TRBD2. With V trimmed by 4 bases and J by 5 bases, 8 bases remained unmatched. The germline CDR1 and CDR2 sequences are ENHRY and SYGVKD. The CDR3 extends over 15 amino acids. In nucleotides, the CDR3 is TGTGCCATCAGTGGAGGGAAAGCGGGAGTAGATACGCAGTATTTT. Translated: CAISGGKAGVDTQYF.

The chain uses TRBV11-2 and TRBJ1-5, with D possibly TRBD1 on 6 matching bases. The CDR3 is made up of 14 amino acids. V was cut by 6 bases and J by 4 bases, with 13 bases left in between. Germline-derived CDR1 and CDR2 are SGHAT and FQNNGV. This chain's CDR3 is CASRAGGPNQPQHF. As DNA, the CDR3 is TGTGCCAGCAGAGCGGGGGGGCCAAATCAGCCCCAGCATTTT.